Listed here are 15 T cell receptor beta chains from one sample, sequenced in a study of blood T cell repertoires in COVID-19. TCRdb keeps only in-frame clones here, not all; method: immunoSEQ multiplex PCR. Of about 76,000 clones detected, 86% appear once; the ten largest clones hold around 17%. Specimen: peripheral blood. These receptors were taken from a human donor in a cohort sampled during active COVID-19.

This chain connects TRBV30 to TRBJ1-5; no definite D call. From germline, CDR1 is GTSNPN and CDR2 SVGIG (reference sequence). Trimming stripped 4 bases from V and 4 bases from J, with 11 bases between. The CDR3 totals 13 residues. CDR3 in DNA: TGTGCCTGGACTCAGTCACTAAATCAGCCCCAGCATTTT. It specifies CAWTQSLNQPQHF.

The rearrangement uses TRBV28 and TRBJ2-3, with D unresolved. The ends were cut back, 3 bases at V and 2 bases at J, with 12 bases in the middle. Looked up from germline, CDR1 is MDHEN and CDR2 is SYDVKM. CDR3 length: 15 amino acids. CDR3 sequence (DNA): TGTGCCAGCAGTTTCGCTAGACCGCTCACAGATACGCAGTATTTT. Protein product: CASSFARPLTDTQYF.

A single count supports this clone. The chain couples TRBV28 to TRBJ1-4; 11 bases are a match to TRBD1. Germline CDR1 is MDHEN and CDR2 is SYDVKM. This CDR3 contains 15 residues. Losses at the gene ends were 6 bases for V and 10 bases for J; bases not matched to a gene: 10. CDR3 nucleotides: TGTGCCAGCAGACCGTCCGGACAGGGGGCTGGAAAACTGTTTTTT. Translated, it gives CASRPSGQGAGKLFF. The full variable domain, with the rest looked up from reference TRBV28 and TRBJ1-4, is DVKVTQSSRYLVKRTGEKVFLECVQDMDHENMFWYRQDPGLGLRLIYFSYDVKMKEKGDIPEGYSVSREKKERFSLILESASTNQTSMYLCASRPSGQGAGKLFFGSGTQLSVL.

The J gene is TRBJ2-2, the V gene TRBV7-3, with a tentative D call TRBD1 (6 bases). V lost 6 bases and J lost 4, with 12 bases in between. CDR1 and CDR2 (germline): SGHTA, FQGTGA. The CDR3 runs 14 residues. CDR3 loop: CASSGQPSTGELFF. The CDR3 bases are TGTGCCAGCAGTGGACAGCCTTCCACCGGGGAGCTGTTTTTT.

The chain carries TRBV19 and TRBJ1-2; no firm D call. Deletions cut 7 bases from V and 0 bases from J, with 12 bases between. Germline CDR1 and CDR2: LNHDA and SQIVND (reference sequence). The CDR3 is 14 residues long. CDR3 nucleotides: TGTGCCAGTAATGTGCAGACAACTAACTATGGCTACACCTTC. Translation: CASNVQTTNYGYTF.

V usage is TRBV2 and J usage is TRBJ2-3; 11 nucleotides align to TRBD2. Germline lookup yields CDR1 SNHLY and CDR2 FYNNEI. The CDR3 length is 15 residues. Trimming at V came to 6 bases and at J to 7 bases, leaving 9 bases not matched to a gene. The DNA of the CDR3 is TGTGCCAGCAGCCGGACTAGCGGGTCCTCCTATACGCAGTATTTT. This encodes CASSRTSGSSYTQYF.

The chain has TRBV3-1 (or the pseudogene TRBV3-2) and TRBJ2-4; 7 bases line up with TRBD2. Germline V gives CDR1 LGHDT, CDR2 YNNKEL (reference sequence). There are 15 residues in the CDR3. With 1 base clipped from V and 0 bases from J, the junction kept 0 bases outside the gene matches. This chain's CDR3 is CASSQAGGAKNIQYF. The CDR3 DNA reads TGTGCCAGCAGCCAAGCGGGGGGAGCCAAAAACATTCAGTACTTC.

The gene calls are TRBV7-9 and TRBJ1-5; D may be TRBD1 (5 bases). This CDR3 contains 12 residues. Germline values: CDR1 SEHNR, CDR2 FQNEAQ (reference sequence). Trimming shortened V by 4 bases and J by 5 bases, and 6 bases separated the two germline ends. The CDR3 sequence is CASSSTDQPQHF. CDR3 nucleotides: TGTGCCAGCAGCTCGACAGATCAGCCCCAGCATTTT.

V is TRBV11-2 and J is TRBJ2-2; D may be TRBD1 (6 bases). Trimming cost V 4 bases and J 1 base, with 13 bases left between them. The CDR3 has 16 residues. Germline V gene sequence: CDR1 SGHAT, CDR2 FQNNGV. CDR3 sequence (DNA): TGTGCCAGCAGCTCTTCGACCAGGGGGAACACCGGGGAGCTGTTTTTT. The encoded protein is CASSSSTRGNTGELFF.

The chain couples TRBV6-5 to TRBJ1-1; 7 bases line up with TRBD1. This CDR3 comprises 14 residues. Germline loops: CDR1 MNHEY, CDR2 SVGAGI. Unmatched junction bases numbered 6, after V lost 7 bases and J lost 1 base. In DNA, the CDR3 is TGTGCCAGCATTAAAGACAGGGCGAACACTGAAGCTTTCTTT. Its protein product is CASIKDRANTEAFF.

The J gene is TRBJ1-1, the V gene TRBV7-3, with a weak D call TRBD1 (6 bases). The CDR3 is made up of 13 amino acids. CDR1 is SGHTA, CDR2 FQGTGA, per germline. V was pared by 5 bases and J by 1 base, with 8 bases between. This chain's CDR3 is CASSTQGNTEAFF. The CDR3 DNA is TGTGCCAGCAGCACACAGGGGAACACTGAAGCTTTCTTT.

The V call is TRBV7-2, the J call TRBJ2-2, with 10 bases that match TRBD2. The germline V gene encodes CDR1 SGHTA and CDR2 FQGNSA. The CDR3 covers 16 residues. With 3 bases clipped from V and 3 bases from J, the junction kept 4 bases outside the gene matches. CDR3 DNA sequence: TGTGCCAGCAGCTTTAGCGGGGGGTCCTACACCGGGGAGCTGTTTTTT. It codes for CASSFSGGSYTGELFF.

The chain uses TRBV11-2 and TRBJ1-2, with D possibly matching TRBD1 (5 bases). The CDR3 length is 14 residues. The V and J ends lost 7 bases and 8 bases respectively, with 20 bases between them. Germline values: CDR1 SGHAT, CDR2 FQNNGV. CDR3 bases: TGTGCCAGCAACTACTTATCTTCGGGGGAGGGCTACACCTTC. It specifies CASNYLSSGEGYTF. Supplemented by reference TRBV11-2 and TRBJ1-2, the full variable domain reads EAGVAQSPRYKIIEKRQSVAFWCNPISGHATLYWYQQILGQGPKLLIQFQNNGVVDDSQLPKDRFSAERLKGVDSTLKIQPAKLEDSAVYLCASNYLSSGEGYTFGSGTRLTVV.

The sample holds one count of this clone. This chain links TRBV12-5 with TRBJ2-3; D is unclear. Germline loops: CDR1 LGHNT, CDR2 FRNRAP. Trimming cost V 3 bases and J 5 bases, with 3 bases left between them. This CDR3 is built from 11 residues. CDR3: CASGFGDTQYF. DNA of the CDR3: TGTGCTAGTGGTTTCGGAGATACGCAGTATTTT.

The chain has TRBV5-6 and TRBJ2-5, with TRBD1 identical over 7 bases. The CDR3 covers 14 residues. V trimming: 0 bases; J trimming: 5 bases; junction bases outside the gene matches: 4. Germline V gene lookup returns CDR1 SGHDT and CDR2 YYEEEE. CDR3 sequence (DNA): TGTGCCAGCAGCTTGGAAGGGGGCGAGGAGACCCAGTACTTC. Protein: CASSLEGGEETQYF.